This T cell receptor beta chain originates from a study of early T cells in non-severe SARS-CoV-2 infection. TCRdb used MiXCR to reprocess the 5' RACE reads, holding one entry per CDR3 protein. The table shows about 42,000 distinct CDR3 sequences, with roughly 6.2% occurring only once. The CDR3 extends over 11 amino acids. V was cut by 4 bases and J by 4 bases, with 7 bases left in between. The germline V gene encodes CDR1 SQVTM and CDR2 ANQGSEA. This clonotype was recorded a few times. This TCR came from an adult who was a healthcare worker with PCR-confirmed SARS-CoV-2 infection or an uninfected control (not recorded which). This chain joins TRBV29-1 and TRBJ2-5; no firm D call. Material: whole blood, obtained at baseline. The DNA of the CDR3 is TGCAGCGTTGGCCCCGGAGAGACCCAGTACTTC. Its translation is CSVGPGETQYF. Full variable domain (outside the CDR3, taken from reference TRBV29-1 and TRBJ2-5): SAVISQKPSRDICQRGTSLTIQCQVDSQVTMMFWYRQQPGQSLTLIATANQGSEATYESGFVIDKFPISRPNLTFSTLTVSNMSPEDSSIYLCSVGPGETQYFGPGTRLLVL.